This T cell receptor (beta chain) appears in the sequencing data of a study of T cell responses to AZD1222 COVID-19 vaccine. Study-wide results and caveats: There were repertoire samples only from the period after the peak T cell response. Only five or six people who got AZD1222 tested seropositive at baseline. Clonal diversity was possibly underestimated; the donors were predominantly white British and more often female.

Produced via immunoSEQ multiplex PCR; TCRdb's table is partial and in-frame only. The table lists 65,000 to 95,000 clones, 70% to 90% of them singletons, with about 10% in the top ten. Germline V lookup: CDR1 KGHDR, CDR2 SFDVKD. The CDR3 is 14 residues long. Trimming pared 6 bases from V and 0 bases from J, leaving 9 bases between. This clone has just a few counts. Antigen specificity is unknown. This TCR was recovered from an adult who received the AZD1222 COVID-19 vaccine. The chain is built from TRBV24-1 and TRBJ2-3, with D unresolved. Sample: peripheral blood, taken 28 days after the second AZD1222 dose. CDR3 in DNA: TGTGCCACCAGTCCCGCGTCTAGCACAGATACGCAGTATTTT. Encoded protein: CATSPASSTDTQYF.